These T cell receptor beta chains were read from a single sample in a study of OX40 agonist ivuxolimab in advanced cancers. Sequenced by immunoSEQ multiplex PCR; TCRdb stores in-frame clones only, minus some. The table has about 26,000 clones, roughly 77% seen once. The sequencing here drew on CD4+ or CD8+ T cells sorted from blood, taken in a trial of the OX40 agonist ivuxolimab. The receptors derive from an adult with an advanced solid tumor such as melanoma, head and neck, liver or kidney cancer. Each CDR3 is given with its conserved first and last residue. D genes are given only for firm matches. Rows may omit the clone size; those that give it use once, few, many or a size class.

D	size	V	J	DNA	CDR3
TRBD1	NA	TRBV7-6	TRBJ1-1	TGTGCCAGCAGCCCACTCCAGGGGGCCTCGGCTTTCTTT	CASSPLQGASAFF
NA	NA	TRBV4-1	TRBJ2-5	TGCGCCAGCAGCCAAGACACGGGGAGAGAGACCCAGTACTTC	CASSQDTGRETQYF
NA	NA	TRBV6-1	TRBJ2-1	TGTGCCAGCAGTGAGAGAGGAGGTCGCGGGGAGGCCCAGTTCTTC	CASSERGGRGEAQFF
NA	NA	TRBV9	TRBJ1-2	TGTGCCAGCAGCGAAGGCGGATGGGGGATCAACTATGGCTACACCTTC	CASSEGGWGINYGYTF
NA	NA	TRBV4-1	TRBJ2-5	TGCGCCAGCAGCCAAGTGGGTCAGGAGACCCAGTACTTC	CASSQVGQETQYF
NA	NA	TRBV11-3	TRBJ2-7	TGTGCCAGCAGCTCATACCGGGACCGATCCTACGAGCAGTACTTC	CASSSYRDRSYEQYF
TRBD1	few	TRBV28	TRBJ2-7	TGTGCCAGCAGTCGGATTGGGACAGCGTCGTACTTC	CASSRIGTASYF
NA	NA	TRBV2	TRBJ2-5	TGTGCCAGCAGTGAAGTTGGGCTCGTGACCCAGTACTTC	CASSEVGLVTQYF
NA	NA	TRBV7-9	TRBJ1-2	TGTGCCAGCACCATGGGACGGAAAAACTATGGCTACACCTTC	CASTMGRKNYGYTF
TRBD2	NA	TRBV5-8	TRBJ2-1	TGTGCCAGCAGCGCTCAAGCGGGAGTAAATGAGCAGTTCTTC	CASSAQAGVNEQFF
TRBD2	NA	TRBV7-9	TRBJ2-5	TGTGCCAGCAGCTTACCTAGCGGGGGCCGGGAGACCCAGTACTTC	CASSLPSGGRETQYF
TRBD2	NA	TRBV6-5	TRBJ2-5	TGTGCCAGCATGACTAGCGGTGCTCAAGAGACCCAGTACTTC	CASMTSGAQETQYF
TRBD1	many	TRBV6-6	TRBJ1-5	TGTGCCAGCAGTAACCGGGACAGGGAATCTCAGCCCCAGCATTTT	CASSNRDRESQPQHF
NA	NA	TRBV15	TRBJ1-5	TGTGCCACCAGCAGGGAGGGACGGGCCCAGCATTTT	CATSREGRAQHF
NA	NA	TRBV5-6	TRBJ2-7	TGTGCCAGCAGCTTGGTGGGCTACGAGCAGTACTTC	CASSLVGYEQYF
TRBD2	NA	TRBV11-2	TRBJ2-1	TGTGCCAGCAGCTTTGCGGGACTACCGTTAATCGAGCAGTTCTTC	CASSFAGLPLIEQFF
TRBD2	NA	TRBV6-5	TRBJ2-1	TGTGCCAGCAGTACGGGACTAGTCACATACAATGAGCAGTTCTTC	CASSTGLVTYNEQFF
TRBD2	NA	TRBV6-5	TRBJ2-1	TGTGCCAGCAGTTACTCGGCTAGCGGTTACAATGAGCAGTTCTTC	CASSYSASGYNEQFF
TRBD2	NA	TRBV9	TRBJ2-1	TGTGCCAGCAGCGTAAGGATAGCGGGAGAAAGCGATGAGCAGTTCTTC	CASSVRIAGESDEQFF
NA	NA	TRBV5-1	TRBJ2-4	TGCGCCAGCAGCCCCACTGGCGTTGGTAACATTCAGTACTTC	CASSPTGVGNIQYF
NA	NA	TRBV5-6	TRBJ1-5	TGTGCCAGCAGCTCTTACAGTGAGGATCAGCCCCAGCATTTT	CASSSYSEDQPQHF
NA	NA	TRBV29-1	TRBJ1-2	TGCAGCGTTGAAGAGGGCCTGTCTCTTGGCTACACCTTC	CSVEEGLSLGYTF
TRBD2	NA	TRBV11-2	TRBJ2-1	TGTGCCAGCAGCCAATCCGGGACTAGAGGGGAGCAGTTCTTC	CASSQSGTRGEQFF
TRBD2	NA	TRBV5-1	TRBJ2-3	TGCGCCAGCAGCGTAGGACTAGCGGGGGGGCCGTCAGATACGCAGTATTTT	CASSVGLAGGPSDTQYF
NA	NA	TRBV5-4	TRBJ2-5	TGTGCCAGCAGCTTTCGCTCTCTGGGGGAGACCCAGTACTTC	CASSFRSLGETQYF
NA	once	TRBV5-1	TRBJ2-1	TGCGCCAGCAGCATCGTAAGGGGGTACTCCTACAATGAGCAGTTCTTC	CASSIVRGYSYNEQFF
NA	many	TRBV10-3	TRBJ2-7	TGTGCCATACTCCCTGACGGATCCTACGAGCAGTACTTC	CAILPDGSYEQYF
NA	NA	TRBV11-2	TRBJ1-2	TGTGCCAGCAGCTTAGGGCCAGCTTCTAACTATGGCTACACCTTC	CASSLGPASNYGYTF
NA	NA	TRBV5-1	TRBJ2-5	TGCGCCAGCAGCTTGTTTGGCCAAGAGACCCAGTACTTC	CASSLFGQETQYF
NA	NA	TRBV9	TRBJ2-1	TGTGCCAGCAGCGTAGGGGACACTTACAATGAGCAGTTCTTC	CASSVGDTYNEQFF
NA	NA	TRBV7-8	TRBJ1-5	TGTGCCAGCAGCTTGTTTCGGAGTTCGTACAATCAGCCCCAGCATTTT	CASSLFRSSYNQPQHF
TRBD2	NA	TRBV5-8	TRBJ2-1	TGTGCCAGCAGCGGACTAGCGGGATCCTACAATGAGCAGTTCTTC	CASSGLAGSYNEQFF
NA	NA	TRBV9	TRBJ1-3	TGTGCCAGCAGCCACGCGGGGTCAGGAAACACCATATATTTT	CASSHAGSGNTIYF
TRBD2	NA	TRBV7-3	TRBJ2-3	TGTGCCAGCAGCCTCGGGCTAGCGGGAGTCGGAGATACGCAGTATTTT	CASSLGLAGVGDTQYF
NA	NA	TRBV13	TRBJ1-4	TGTGCCAGCAGCTCTGGTCAGAATGAAAAACTGTTTTTT	CASSSGQNEKLFF
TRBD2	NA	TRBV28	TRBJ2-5	TGTGCCAGCAGTTTGGGCGGGAGCGGCGAGACCCAGTACTTC	CASSLGGSGETQYF
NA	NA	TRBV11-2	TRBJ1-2	TGTGCCAGCAGCTTAGGGGGGCGGGGGCCTCCTAACTATGGCTACACCTTC	CASSLGGRGPPNYGYTF
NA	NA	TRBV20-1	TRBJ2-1	TGCAGCGCCATTGAAGGGAATGAGCAGTTCTTC	CSAIEGNEQFF
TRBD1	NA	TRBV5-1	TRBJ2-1	TGCGCCAGCAGGACCTGGGACAGGGGAGATGAGCAGTTCTTC	CASRTWDRGDEQFF
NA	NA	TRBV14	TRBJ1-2	TGTGCCAGCAGCCAAAGAAACTCGTATGGCTACACCTTC	CASSQRNSYGYTF
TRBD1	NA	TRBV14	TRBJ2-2	TGTGCCAGCAGCCAATCTAGCCAACAGGGGGTGAACACCGGGGAGCTGTTTTTT	CASSQSSQQGVNTGELFF
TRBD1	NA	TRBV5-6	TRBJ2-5	TGTGCCAGCAGCCCCGGGACAGGGGGTTTGGAGACCCAGTACTTC	CASSPGTGGLETQYF
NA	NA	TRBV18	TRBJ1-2	TGTGCCAGCTCACCTGGGACGATATATGGCTACACCTTC	CASSPGTIYGYTF
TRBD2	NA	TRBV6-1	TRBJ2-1	TGTGCCAGCAGTGTACTAGCGGTTACCTACAATGAGCAGTTCTTC	CASSVLAVTYNEQFF
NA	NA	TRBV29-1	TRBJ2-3	TGCAGCGTTGAAGGGGGTTCAACAGATACGCAGTATTTT	CSVEGGSTDTQYF
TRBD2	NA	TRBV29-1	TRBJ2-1	TGCAGCGTTGAAGGGACTAGCGGGAGGTACAATGAGCAGTTCTTC	CSVEGTSGRYNEQFF
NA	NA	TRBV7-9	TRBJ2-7	TGTGCCAGCAGCTCCAATGCCTACGAGCAGTACTTC	CASSSNAYEQYF
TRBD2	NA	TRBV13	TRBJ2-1	TGTGCCAGCAGCTTAGGACTAGCGGTAAACAATGAGCAGTTCTTC	CASSLGLAVNNEQFF